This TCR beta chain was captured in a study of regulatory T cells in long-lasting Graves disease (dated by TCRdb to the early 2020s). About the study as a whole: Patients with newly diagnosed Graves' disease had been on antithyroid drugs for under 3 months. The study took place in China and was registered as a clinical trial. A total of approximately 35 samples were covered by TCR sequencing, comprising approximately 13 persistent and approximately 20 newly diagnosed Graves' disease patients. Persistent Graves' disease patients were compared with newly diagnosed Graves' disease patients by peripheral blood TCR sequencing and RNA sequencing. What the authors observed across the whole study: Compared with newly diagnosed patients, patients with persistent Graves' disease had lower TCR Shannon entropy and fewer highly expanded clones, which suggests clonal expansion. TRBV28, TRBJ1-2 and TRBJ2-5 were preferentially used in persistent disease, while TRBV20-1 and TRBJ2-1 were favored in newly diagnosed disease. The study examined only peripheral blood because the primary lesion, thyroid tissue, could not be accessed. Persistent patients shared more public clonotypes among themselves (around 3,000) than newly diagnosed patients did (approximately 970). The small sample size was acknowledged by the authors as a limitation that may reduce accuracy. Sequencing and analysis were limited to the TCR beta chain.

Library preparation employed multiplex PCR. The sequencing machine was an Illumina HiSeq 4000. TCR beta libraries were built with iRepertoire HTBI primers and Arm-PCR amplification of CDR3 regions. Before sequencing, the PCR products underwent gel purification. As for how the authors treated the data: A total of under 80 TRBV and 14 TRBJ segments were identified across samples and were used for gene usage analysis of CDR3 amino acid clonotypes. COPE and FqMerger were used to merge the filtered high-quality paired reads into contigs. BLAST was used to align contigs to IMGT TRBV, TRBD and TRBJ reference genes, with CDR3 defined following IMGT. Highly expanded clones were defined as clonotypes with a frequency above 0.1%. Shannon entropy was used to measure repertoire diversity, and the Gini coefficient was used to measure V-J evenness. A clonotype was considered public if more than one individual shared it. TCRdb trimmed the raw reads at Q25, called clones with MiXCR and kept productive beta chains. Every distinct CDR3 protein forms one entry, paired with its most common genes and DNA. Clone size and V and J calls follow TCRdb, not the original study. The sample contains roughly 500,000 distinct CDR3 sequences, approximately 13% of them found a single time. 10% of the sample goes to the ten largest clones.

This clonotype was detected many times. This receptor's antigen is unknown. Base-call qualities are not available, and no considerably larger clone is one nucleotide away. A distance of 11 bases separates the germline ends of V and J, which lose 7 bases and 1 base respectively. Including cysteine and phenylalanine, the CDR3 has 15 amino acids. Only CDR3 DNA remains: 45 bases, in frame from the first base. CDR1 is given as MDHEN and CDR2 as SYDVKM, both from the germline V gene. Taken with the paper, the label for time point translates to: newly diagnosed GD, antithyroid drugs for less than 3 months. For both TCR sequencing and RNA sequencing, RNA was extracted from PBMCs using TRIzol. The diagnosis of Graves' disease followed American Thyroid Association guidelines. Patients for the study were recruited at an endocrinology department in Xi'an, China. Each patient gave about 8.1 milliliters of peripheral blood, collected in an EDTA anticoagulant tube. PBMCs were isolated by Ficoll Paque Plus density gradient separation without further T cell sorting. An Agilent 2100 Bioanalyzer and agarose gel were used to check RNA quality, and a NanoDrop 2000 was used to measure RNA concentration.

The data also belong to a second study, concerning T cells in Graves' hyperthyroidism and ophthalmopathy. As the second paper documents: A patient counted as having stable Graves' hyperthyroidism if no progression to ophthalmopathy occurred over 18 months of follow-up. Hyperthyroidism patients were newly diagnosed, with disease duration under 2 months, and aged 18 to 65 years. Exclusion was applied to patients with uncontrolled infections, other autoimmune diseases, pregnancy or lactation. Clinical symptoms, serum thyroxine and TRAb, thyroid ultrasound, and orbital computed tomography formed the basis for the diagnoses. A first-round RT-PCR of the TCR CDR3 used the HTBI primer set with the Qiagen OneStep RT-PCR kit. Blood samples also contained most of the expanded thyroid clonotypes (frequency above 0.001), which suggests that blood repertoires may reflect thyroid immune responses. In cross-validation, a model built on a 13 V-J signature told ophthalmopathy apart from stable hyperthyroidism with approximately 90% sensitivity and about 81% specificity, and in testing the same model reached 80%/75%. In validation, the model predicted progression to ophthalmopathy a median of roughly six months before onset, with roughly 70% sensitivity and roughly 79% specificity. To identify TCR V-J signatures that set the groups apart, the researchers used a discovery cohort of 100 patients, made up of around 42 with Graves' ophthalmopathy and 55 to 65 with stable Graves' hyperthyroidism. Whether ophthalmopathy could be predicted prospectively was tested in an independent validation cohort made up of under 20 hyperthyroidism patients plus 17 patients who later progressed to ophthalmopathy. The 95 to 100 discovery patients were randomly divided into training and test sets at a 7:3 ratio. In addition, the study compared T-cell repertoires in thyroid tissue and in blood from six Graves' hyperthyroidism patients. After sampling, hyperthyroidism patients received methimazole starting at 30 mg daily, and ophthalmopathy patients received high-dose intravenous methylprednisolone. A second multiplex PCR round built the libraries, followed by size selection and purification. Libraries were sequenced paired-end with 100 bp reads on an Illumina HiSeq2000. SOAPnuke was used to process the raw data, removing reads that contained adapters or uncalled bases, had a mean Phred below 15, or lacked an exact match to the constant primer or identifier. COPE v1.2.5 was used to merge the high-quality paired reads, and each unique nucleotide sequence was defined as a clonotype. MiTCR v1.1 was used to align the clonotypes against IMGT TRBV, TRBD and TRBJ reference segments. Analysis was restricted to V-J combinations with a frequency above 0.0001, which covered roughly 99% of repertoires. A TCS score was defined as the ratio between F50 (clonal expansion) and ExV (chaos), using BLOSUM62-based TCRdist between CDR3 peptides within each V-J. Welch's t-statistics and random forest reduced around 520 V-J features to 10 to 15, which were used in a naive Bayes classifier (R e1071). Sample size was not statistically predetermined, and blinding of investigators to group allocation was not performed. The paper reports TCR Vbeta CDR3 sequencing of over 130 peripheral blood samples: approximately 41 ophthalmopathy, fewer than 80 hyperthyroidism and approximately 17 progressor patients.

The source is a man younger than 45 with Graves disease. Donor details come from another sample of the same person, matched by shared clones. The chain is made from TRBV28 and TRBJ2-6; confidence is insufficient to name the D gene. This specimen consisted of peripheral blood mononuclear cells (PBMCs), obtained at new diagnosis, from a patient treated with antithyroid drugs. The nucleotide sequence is TGTGCCAGCACTCCTGGGGTGTCTGGGGCCAACGTCCTGACTTTC. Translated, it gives CASTPGVSGANVLTF.